The T cell receptor (beta chain) under discussion was sequenced for a study of cytomegalovirus exposure and HLA in healthy donors. In regard to this clone: What it binds is not known.

The V and J ends lost 0 bases and 8 bases respectively, with 8 bases between them. Germline V gene sequence: CDR1 SGHDT, CDR2 YYEEEE. CDR3 length: 12 residues. Notes on the study in general: Indistinguishable V segments, including TRBV6-2 and TRBV6-3, were excluded.

60 Vbeta and 13 Jbeta primers were used in PCR. The method was immunoSEQ multiplex PCR; TCRdb's version includes in-frame clones alone and lacks a portion of them. The table has fewer than 250,000 clones, roughly 82% seen once. Sequenced: PBMCs. The receptor was derived from a man aged 40-49 years in good health and CMV-seropositive. The chain combines TRBV5-6 with TRBJ1-1; D may be TRBD1 (6 bases). CDR3 coding DNA: TGTGCCAGCAGCTTGGGACAGGCCGAAGCTTTCTTT. It encodes CASSLGQAEAFF.